The 10 T cell receptor beta chains below come from one sample, sequenced in a study of blood T cell repertoires in COVID-19. Measured with immunoSEQ multiplex PCR; TCRdb has only the in-frame clones, and not every one. The sample yields 95,000 to 150,000 clones, 82% seen once. The sequenced sample consisted of peripheral blood. The receptors shown here come from a woman in her 70s with acute or convalescent COVID-19.

The chain uses TRBV14 and TRBJ2-1, with TRBD1 identical over 8 bases. The J segment lost 6 bases and the V segment lost 2 bases, leaving 6 bases of the junction unmatched. Looked up from germline, CDR1 is SGHDN and CDR2 is FVKESK. The CDR3 has 15 residues. The CDR3 is CASSQPGTGGNEQFF. The CDR3 DNA reads TGTGCCAGCAGCCAACCCGGGACAGGAGGCAATGAGCAGTTCTTC.

The genes are TRBV4-3 and TRBJ2-7, with D tentatively TRBD2 (5 bases). The CDR3 extends over 16 amino acids. CDR1 LGHNA and CDR2 YSLEER come from the germline V gene. The germline V and J ends were trimmed by 4 bases and 2 bases, with 18 bases remaining between them. The CDR3 loop is CASSPGSVGVPYEQYV. DNA of the CDR3: TGCGCCAGCAGCCCTGGGTCGGTCGGGGTCCCCTACGAGCAGTACGTC.

The chain carries TRBV11-3 and TRBJ2-7; 12 bases are a match to TRBD2. CDR1 is SGHNT, CDR2 YENEEA, per germline. The CDR3 is 15 amino acids. V lost 6 bases to trimming and J lost 3 bases; unmatched junction nucleotides: 6. The DNA of the CDR3 is TGTGCCAGCAGAGACGGACTAGCGGGACGCTACGAGCAGTACTTC. This translates into CASRDGLAGRYEQYF.

The chain is built from TRBV20-1 and TRBJ1-5, with no clear D. The germline gives CDR1 DFQATT, CDR2 SNEGSKA (reference sequence). Trimming shortened V by 3 bases and J by 7 bases, and 13 bases separated the two germline ends. The length of the CDR3 is 13 residues. The CDR3 DNA reads TGCAGTGCTAGTGTCCGTAACGGGCAGCCCCAGCATTTT. Translating gives CSASVRNGQPQHF.

The chain uses TRBV18 and TRBJ2-5; a weak D match, TRBD1 (5 bases). Trimming stripped 2 bases from V and 5 bases from J, with 18 bases between. Per germline, CDR1 KGHSH and CDR2 LQKENI. The CDR3 consists of 16 residues. This chain's CDR3 is CASSPGSAGSRETQYF. As DNA, the CDR3 is TGTGCCAGCTCACCAGGGTCAGCAGGGTCTAGGGAGACCCAGTACTTC.

This clone occurred a few times. The V call is TRBV6-5, the J call TRBJ1-2, with TRBD1 as a possible D gene (5 bases). The ends were cut back, 0 bases at V and 2 bases at J, with 10 bases in the middle. The CDR3 is 15 residues long. From germline, CDR1 is MNHEY and CDR2 SVGAGI. DNA for the CDR3: TGTGCCAGCAGTTACTCGTTATCAGGGAACTATGGCTACACCTTC. This sequence encodes CASSYSLSGNYGYTF.

The chain joins TRBV10-3 to TRBJ1-6; D is undetermined. V was clipped by 3 bases and J by 7 bases, with 22 bases between them. Germline assignment: CDR1 ENHRY and CDR2 SYGVKD. This CDR3 contains 18 residues. CDR3 residues: CAISDYRKRDSGNSPLHF. The CDR3 DNA reads TGTGCCATCAGTGATTATAGGAAGCGGGATTCAGGAAATTCACCCCTCCACTTT.

The chain couples TRBV7-8 to TRBJ1-1, with D unresolved. CDR3 length: 14 amino acids. The ends were cut back, 4 bases at V and 7 bases at J, with 16 bases in the middle. The germline CDR1 and CDR2 sequences are SGHVS and FQNEAQ. DNA for the CDR3: TGTGCCAGCAGCTCCCCCGGCCCGAGAGGTGAAGCTTTCTTT. Translated, it gives CASSSPGPRGEAFF.

Concerning this clone itself: The limits of the CDR3 on the DNA are not certain, so only TCRdb's listed CDR3 is given. The J gene is TRBJ2-3, the V gene TRBV19; the DNA was not compared with TRBD2, the D call given in the table. Germline V gene sequence: CDR1 LNHDA, CDR2 SQIVND (reference sequence). The CDR3 totals 15 residues, both ends included. CDR3 sequence reads: CASSILLLSTDTQYF.

The chain uses TRBV14 and TRBJ2-1; 11 nucleotides match TRBD2. The CDR3 is 16 residues long. V shed 4 bases and J 12 bases; nucleotides not matched to a gene: 14. From germline, CDR1 is SGHDN and CDR2 FVKESK. CDR3 DNA: TGTGCCAGCAGCCCTGGCGGCCTAGCGGGGGGATGGGGGCAGTTCTTC. Translation: CASSPGGLAGGWGQFF.